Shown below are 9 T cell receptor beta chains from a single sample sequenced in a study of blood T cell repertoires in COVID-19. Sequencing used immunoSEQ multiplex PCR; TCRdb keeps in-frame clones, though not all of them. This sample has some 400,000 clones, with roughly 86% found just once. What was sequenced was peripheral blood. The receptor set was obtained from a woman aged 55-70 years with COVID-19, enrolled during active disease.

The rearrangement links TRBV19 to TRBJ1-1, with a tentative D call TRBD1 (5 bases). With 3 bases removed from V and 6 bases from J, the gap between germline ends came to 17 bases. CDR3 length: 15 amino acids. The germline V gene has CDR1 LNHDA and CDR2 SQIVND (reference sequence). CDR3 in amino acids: CASSIAAGTSAEAFF. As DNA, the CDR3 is TGTGCCAGTAGTATCGCCGCTGGGACTAGCGCTGAAGCTTTCTTT.

CDR3 in amino acids: CASSKGASGLTDTQYF. The CDR3 DNA sequence: TGTGCCAGCAGCAAGGGGGCTAGCGGGCTCACAGATACGCAGTATTTT. The V call is TRBV3-1 (or the pseudogene TRBV3-2), the J call TRBJ2-3; a possible D gene is TRBD2 (8 bases). The CDR3 covers 16 residues. The V end lost 5 bases, the J end lost 2 bases, and 17 bases lay between the germline ends. Germline V gene lookup returns CDR1 LGHDT and CDR2 YNNKEL (reference sequence).

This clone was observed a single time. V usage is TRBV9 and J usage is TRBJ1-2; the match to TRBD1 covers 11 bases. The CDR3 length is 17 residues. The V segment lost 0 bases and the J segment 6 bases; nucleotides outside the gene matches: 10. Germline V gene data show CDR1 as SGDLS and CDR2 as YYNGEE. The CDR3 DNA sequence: TGTGCCAGCAGCGTAGAAGAATGGGACAGGGGGTCGGATGGCTACACCTTC. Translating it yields CASSVEEWDRGSDGYTF.

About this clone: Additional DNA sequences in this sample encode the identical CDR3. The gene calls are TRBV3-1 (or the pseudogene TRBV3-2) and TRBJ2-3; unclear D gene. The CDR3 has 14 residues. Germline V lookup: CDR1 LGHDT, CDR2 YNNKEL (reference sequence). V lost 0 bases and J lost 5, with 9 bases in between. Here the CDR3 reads CASSQDLGLDTQYF. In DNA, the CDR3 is TGTGCCAGCAGCCAAGACCTAGGTCTAGATACGCAGTATTTT.

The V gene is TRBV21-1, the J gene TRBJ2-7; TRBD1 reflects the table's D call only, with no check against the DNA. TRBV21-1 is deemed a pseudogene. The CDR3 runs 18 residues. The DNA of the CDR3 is TGTGCCAGCAGCAAGGACAGGGGGAACACTCCACGCTCCTACGAGCAGTACTTC. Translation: CASSKDRGNTPRSYEQYF.

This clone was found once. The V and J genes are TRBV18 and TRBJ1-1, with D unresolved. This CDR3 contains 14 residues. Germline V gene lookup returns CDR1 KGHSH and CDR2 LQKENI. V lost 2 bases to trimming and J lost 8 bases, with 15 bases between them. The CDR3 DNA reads TGTGCCAGCTCACCAAGCGGCCCTCTGGTGGAAGCTTTCTTT. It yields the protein CASSPSGPLVEAFF.

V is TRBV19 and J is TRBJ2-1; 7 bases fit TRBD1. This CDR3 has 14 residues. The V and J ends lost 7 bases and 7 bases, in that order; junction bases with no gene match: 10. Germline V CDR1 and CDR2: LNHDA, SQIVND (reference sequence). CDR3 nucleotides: TGTGCCAGTACCCCCCAGCAGGGGGTTAATGAGCAGTTCTTC. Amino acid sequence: CASTPQQGVNEQFF. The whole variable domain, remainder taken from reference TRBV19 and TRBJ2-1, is DGGITQSPKYLFRKEGQNVTLSCEQNLNHDAMYWYRQDPGQGLRLIYYSQIVNDFQKGDIAEGYSVSREKKESFPLTVTSAQKNPTAFYLCASTPQQGVNEQFFGPGTRLTVL.

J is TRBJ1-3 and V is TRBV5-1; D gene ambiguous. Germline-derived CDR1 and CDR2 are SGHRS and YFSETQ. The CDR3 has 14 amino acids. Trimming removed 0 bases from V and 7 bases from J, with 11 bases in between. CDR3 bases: TGCGCCAGCAGCTTGGGACCCTCGGAGAACACCATATATTTT. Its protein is CASSLGPSENTIYF.

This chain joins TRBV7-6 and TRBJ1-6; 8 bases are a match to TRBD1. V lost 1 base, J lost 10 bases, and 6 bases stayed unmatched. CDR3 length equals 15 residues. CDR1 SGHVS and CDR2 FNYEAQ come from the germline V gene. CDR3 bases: TGTGCCAGCAGCTTAGGAGGGACAGGAGGATCACCCCTCCACTTT. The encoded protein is CASSLGGTGGSPLHF.